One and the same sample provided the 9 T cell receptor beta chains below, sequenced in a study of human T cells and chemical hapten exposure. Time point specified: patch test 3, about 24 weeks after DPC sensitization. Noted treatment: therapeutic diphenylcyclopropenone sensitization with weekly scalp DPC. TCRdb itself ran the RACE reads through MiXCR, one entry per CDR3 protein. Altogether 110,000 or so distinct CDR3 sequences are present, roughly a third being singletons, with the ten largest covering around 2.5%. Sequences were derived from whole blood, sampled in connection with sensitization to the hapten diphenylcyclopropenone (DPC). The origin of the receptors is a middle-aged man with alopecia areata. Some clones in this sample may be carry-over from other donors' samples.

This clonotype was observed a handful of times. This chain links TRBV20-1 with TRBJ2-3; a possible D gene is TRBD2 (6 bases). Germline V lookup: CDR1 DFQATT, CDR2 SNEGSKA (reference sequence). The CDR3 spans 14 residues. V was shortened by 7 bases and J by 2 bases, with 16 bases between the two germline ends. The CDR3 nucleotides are TGCAGTGGCCTGCCAGGGAGGTTCACAGATACGCAGTATTTT. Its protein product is CSGLPGRFTDTQYF.

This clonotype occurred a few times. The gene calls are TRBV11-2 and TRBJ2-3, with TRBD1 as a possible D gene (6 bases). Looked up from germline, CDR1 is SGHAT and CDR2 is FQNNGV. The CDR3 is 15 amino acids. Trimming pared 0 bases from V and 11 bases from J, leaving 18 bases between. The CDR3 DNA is TGTGCCAGCAGCTTAGACAGGGGCACCTTTAACGAGCAGTATTTT. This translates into CASSLDRGTFNEQYF.

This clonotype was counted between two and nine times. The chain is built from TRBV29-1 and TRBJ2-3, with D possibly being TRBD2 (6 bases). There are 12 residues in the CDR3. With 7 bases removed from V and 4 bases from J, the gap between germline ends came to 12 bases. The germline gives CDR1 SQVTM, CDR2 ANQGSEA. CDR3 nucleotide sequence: TGCAGCGCCCAGGGAGGAGCAGATACGCAGTATTTT. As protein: CSAQGGADTQYF.

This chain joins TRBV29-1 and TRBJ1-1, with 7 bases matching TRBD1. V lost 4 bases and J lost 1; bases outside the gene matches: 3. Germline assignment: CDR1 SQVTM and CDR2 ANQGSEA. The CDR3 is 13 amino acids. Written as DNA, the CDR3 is TGCAGCGTTGGCAGGGGGGGGAACACTGAAGCTTTCTTT. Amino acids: CSVGRGGNTEAFF.

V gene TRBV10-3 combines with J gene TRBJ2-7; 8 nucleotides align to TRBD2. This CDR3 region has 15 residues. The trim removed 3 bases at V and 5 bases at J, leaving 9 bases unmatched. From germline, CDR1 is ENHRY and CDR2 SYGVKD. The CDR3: CAISDQTGGRNEQYV. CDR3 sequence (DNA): TGTGCCATCAGTGATCAGACGGGAGGGCGGAACGAGCAGTACGTC.

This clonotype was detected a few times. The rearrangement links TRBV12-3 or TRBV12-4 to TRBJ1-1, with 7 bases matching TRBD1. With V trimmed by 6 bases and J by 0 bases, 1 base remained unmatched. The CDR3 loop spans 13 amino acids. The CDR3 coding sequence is TGTGCCAGCAGGACAGGGATGAACACTGAAGCTTTCTTT. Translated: CASRTGMNTEAFF.

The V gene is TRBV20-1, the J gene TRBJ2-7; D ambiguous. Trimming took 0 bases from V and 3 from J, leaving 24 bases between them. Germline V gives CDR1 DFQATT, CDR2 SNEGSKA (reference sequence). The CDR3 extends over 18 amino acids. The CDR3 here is CSARDLGGPKRKIYEQYV. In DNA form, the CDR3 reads TGCAGTGCTAGAGATCTGGGCGGCCCCAAAAGAAAGATCTACGAGCAGTACGTC.

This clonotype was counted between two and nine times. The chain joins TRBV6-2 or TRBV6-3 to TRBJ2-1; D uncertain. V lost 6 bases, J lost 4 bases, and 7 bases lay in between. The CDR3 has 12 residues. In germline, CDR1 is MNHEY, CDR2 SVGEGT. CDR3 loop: CASREPYNEQFF. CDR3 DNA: TGTGCCAGCAGAGAACCTTACAATGAGCAGTTCTTC.

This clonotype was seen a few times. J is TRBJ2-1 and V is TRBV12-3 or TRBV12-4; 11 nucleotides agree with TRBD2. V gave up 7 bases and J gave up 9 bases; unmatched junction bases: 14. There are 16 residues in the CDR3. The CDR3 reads CASTEFTSGRFGEQFF. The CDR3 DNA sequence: TGTGCCAGCACCGAGTTTACTAGCGGGAGATTCGGTGAGCAGTTCTTC.